This TCR beta chain was retrieved from a study of blood T cell repertoires in COVID-19. The CDR3 has 15 residues. With 2 bases removed from V and 6 bases from J, the gap between germline ends came to 17 bases. The V gene's germline CDR1 is KGHSH and CDR2 LQKENI. Authors' data handling: How many nucleated cells were present was estimated from reference gene primer amplification. Using immunoSEQ multiplex PCR, the repertoire was profiled, and TCRdb retains in-frame clones only, with some absent. V and J calls plus clone size are reproduced from that table; the DNA served to infer D and trimming. The sample has about 48,000 clones, 85% to 90% seen once.

Material for sequencing was peripheral blood. The gene calls are TRBV18 and TRBJ2-7; TRBD2 is a possible D gene (6 bases). The sequence derives from an elderly woman with COVID-19, enrolled during active disease. The CDR3, as DNA: TGTGCCAGCTCACCAGCTAGGGACTTCCTAAGCGAGCAGTACTTC. Its translation: CASSPARDFLSEQYF.